This T cell receptor (beta chain) originates from a study of cytomegalovirus exposure and HLA in healthy donors. Whole-study results and caveats: Despite most TCR sequences being rare, some public TCRs occurred in many donors. Sequencing depth roughly uniform across donors was assumed in presence/absence analyses. Later examination showed HLA-associated TCR beta chains had greater clonal expansion than equally common others.

Turning to this clone: Its antigen is currently unknown.

It was with 60 Vbeta and 13 Jbeta primers that the PCR ran. Measured with immunoSEQ multiplex PCR; TCRdb has only the in-frame clones, and not every one. The top ten clones hold roughly 1.2% of a sample with around 130,000 clones, roughly 84% of them seen once. Donors consisted of healthy bone marrow donors. The source is a girl aged 2 to 10 in good health and CMV-seronegative. Sequencing was done on a sample of PBMCs.

The CDR3 coding sequence is TGTGCCAGTAGTTGGGACACCGGCCCAGATACGCAGTATTTT. It is translated as CASSWDTGPDTQYF. The chain carries TRBV19 and TRBJ2-3; D might be TRBD1 (6 bases). The V and J ends lost 5 bases and 4 bases respectively, with 13 bases between them. The germline V gene has CDR1 LNHDA and CDR2 SQIVND (reference sequence). There are 14 residues in the CDR3.